This TCR beta chain was captured in a study of T cell changes during pregnancy in multiple sclerosis. CDR1 LNHDA and CDR2 SQIVND come from the germline V gene (reference sequence). The V and J ends lost 5 bases and 5 bases, in that order; junction bases with no gene match: 4. The CDR3 covers 14 residues. Only in-frame clones appear in the TCRdb table, and some are missing; sequencing was by immunoSEQ multiplex PCR. Of approximately 46,000 clones listed, 80% to 95% are singletons. Material: CD4+ T cells from peripheral blood mononuclear cells, obtained after pregnancy. This TCR was sampled from a female donor with multiple sclerosis, enrolled in a pregnancy study. The chain employs TRBV19 and TRBJ1-4, with TRBD1 matching over 8 bases. DNA of the CDR3: TGTGCCAGTAGTGTCCAGGGGGCGAATGAAAAACTGTTTTTT. It translates to CASSVQGANEKLFF.